The next 26 T cell receptor beta chains were all read from a single sample in a study of blood T cells in healthy people across ages. A J-beta primer mix and a sample-barcoded 5' primer were used in a second PCR of about 7 to 11 cycles. TCRdb reprocessed the 5' RACE reads via MiXCR and lists one record per CDR3 protein. Among about 650,000 distinct CDR3 sequences listed, about 32% were seen once. The sample taken for sequencing was blood. These receptors were collected from an elderly woman in good health.

This clonotype was counted ten times or more. The gene calls are TRBV4-1 and TRBJ2-3, with 15 bases fitting TRBD2. Per the germline V gene, CDR1 is MGHRA and CDR2 is YSYEKL. Unmatched junction bases numbered 6, after V lost 5 bases and J lost 0 bases. The CDR3 contains 18 residues. CDR3 sequence reads: CASSKVGTSGGSTDTQYF. CDR3 in DNA: TGCGCCAGCAGCAAAGTCGGGACTAGCGGGGGGAGCACAGATACGCAGTATTTT.

This clonotype was seen a few times. The rearrangement uses TRBV12-3 or TRBV12-4 and TRBJ2-5, with no clear D. Between the trimmed V and J ends, which lost 3 bases and 11 bases, there was a span of 22 bases. This CDR3 comprises 15 residues. Written as DNA, the CDR3 is TGTGCCAGCAGTTTGGCTAAAACCCTCTACAATGAGCAGTACTTC. This encodes CASSLAKTLYNEQYF.

The chain uses TRBV24-1 and TRBJ2-1; TRBD2 aligns across 7 bases. Germline values: CDR1 KGHDR, CDR2 SFDVKD. The CDR3 runs 15 residues. V shed 4 bases and J 4 bases; nucleotides not matched to a gene: 6. The CDR3 here is CATSEGRGVYNEQFF. CDR3 nucleotides: TGTGCCACCAGTGAGGGACGGGGGGTGTACAATGAGCAGTTCTTC.

Regarding this clonotype: Just one base apart from a much larger clone, this may be a read error. The chain recombines TRBV10-3 with TRBJ2-3; D is uncertain. V dropped 2 bases and J dropped 0 bases, with 12 bases sitting between them. Germline-derived CDR1 and CDR2 are ENHRY and SYGVKD. The CDR3 contains 16 residues. CDR3 coding DNA: TGTGCCATCAGTGAGGAACAGCTTACTAGCACAGATACGCAGTATTTT. This encodes CAISEEQLTSTDTQYF.

This clonotype was counted at least ten times. The rearrangement joins TRBV9 to TRBJ2-1, with TRBD1 matching 10 bases. J was trimmed by 7 bases and V by 0 bases; bases with no gene match: 4. This CDR3 region has 15 residues. Germline CDR1 SGDLS, CDR2 YYNGEE. The DNA of the CDR3 is TGTGCCAGCAGCGTAGAGGGACAGGGGCGAAATGAGCAGTTCTTC. It translates to CASSVEGQGRNEQFF.

This clonotype came up once. Possible read error: a much larger clone is one base away. This rearrangement joins TRBV21-1 to TRBJ2-1; the table assigns TRBD2, which was not confirmed against the DNA. TRBV21-1 is described as a pseudogene. The CDR3 has 14 amino acids. The CDR3 coding sequence is TGTGCCGGCCAAAAAAACGGGAGGCGGAATGAGCAGTTCTTC. Its translation: CAGQKNGRRNEQFF.

The chain recombines TRBV30 with TRBJ2-5; TRBD1 is a possible D gene (6 bases). The CDR3 runs 15 residues. V gave up 0 bases and J gave up 2 bases, with 13 bases separating them. Germline CDR1 is GTSNPN and CDR2 is SVGIG (reference sequence). Here the CDR3 DNA reads TGTGCCTGGAGTGTTACACAGGGAAAACAAGAGACCCAGTACTTC. It yields the protein CAWSVTQGKQETQYF.

Here the CDR3 reads CAWGGRVGDTQYF. The CDR3 nucleotides read TGTGCCTGGGGGGGGAGGGTTGGAGATACGCAGTATTTT. This chain links TRBV30 with TRBJ2-3; 7 bases fit TRBD2. The CDR3 is made up of 13 amino acids. Trimming took 5 bases from V and 5 from J; bases not matched to a gene: 7. Germline loops: CDR1 GTSNPN, CDR2 SVGIG (reference sequence).

This clonotype was seen at least ten times. The chain uses TRBV7-9 and TRBJ2-5; D may be TRBD1 or TRBD2 (5 bases each). The V gene's germline CDR1 is SEHNR and CDR2 FQNEAQ (reference sequence). The CDR3 runs to 15 residues. Trimming took 9 bases from V and 5 from J, leaving 22 bases between them. The CDR3 DNA is TGTGCCAGTCTTAAAGGGGACCCGCAGTGGGAGACCCAGTACTTC. Protein: CASLKGDPQWETQYF.

The chain uses TRBV20-1 and TRBJ2-5; 10 positions agree with TRBD1. TRBJ2-7 explains the end of the DNA better; the J call may be wrong. The CDR3 consists of 14 residues. The germline V gene has CDR1 DFQATT and CDR2 SNEGSKA (reference sequence). The CDR3: CSARQWGTGDEQYF. The CDR3 region has the DNA TGCAGTGCTAGACAATGGGGGACAGGGGACGAGCAGTACTTC.

This chain uses TRBV30 with TRBJ2-2, with 8 bases matching TRBD1. Trimming at V came to 3 bases and at J to 1 base, leaving 7 bases not matched to a gene. This CDR3 contains 16 residues. Germline CDR1 is GTSNPN and CDR2 is SVGIG (reference sequence). This chain's CDR3 is CAWRVPGTGNTGELFF. DNA of the CDR3: TGTGCCTGGAGGGTTCCCGGGACAGGGAACACCGGGGAGCTGTTTTTT.

This clonotype was found many times. This chain connects TRBV11-2 to TRBJ2-5; 7 nucleotides agree with TRBD1. J lost 5 bases, V lost 4 bases, and 13 bases had no gene match. Looked up from germline, CDR1 is SGHAT and CDR2 is FQNNGV. The CDR3 extends over 16 amino acids. The CDR3 DNA reads TGTGCCAGCAGCTCGCTAGGGGTGACAGGGAAGGAGACCCAGTACTTC. Protein sequence: CASSSLGVTGKETQYF.

The chain uses TRBV7-3 and TRBJ2-2; 9 bases map to TRBD1. The V segment lost 5 bases and the J segment 4 bases; nucleotides outside the gene matches: 8. The germline V gene encodes CDR1 SGHTA and CDR2 FQGTGA. The CDR3 is 16 residues long. CDR3 sequence (DNA): TGTGCCAGCAGCCCACAGGGGGCTGCGGGCACCGGGGAGCTGTTTTTT. Encoded protein: CASSPQGAAGTGELFF.

This rearrangement joins TRBV15 to TRBJ2-5; 8 bases fit TRBD2. The tail of the sequence fits TRBJ2-7 better, so the J call may be wrong. This CDR3 is built from 15 residues. Looked up from germline, CDR1 is LNHNV and CDR2 is YYDKDF (reference sequence). The CDR3 DNA reads as TGTGCCACCAGCAGAGAGAGAGCGGGAGCATACGAGCAGTACTTC. Protein sequence: CATSRERAGAYEQYF.

The rearrangement links TRBV29-1 to TRBJ2-5, with 7 bases matching TRBD2. This CDR3 spans 15 amino acids. The V and J ends lost 4 bases and 5 bases, in that order; junction bases with no gene match: 13. CDR1 is SQVTM and CDR2 is ANQGSEA in the germline V gene. CDR3 sequence (DNA): TGCAGCGTTGCTCCTGGGGGTAGCGGGTATGAGACCCAGTACTTC. Protein sequence: CSVAPGGSGYETQYF.

This clonotype has ten or more counts. The rearrangement links TRBV5-1 to TRBJ1-6, with D possibly matching TRBD1 (5 bases). CDR1 SGHRS and CDR2 YFSETQ come from the germline V gene. This CDR3 region has 15 residues. Trimming cost V 6 bases and J 5 bases, with 15 bases left between them. The CDR3 sequence: CASNSGTGNNSPLHF. CDR3 sequence (DNA): TGCGCCAGCAACTCTGGAACAGGAAATAATTCACCCCTCCACTTT.

This clonotype was seen many times. The chain joins TRBV2 to TRBJ1-2, with 7 bases fitting TRBD1. The CDR3 length is 12 residues. V shed 8 bases, J shed 5 bases, and the junction held 5 bases outside the gene matches. Germline lookup yields CDR1 SNHLY and CDR2 FYNNEI. The CDR3 is CASPDRDYGYTF. The CDR3, as DNA: TGTGCCAGCCCTGACAGGGATTATGGCTACACCTTC.

This clonotype showed up many times. This CDR3 reads CSTDGGLGNEQFF. In DNA, the CDR3 is TGCAGCACAGACGGGGGTTTAGGAAATGAGCAGTTCTTC. The chain combines TRBV29-1 with TRBJ2-1; the D gene is possibly TRBD2 (6 bases). The ends were cut back, 8 bases at V and 7 bases at J, with 18 bases in the middle. The CDR3 has 13 amino acids. Germline V gene lookup returns CDR1 SQVTM and CDR2 ANQGSEA.

This clonotype has a handful of counts. The rearrangement links TRBV19 to TRBJ2-5; a weak D match, TRBD1 (5 bases). V lost 6 bases, J lost 13 bases, and 24 bases lay in between. Germline loops: CDR1 LNHDA, CDR2 SQIVND (reference sequence). This CDR3 comprises 14 residues. The CDR3 here is CASSTWGRVGTLYF. The DNA of the CDR3 is TGTGCCAGTAGCACGTGGGGCCGTGTGGGTACGCTGTACTTC.

This clonotype was found many times. This chain links TRBV6-1 with TRBJ2-3; D is undetermined. V lost 3 bases, J lost 2 bases, and 9 bases lay in between. The CDR3 spans 14 residues. Germline V gene data show CDR1 as MNHNS and CDR2 as SASEGT. The CDR3 coding sequence is TGTGCCAGCAGTGACCAGTGGACCACAGATACGCAGTATTTT. This translates into CASSDQWTTDTQYF.

The J gene is TRBJ2-2, the V gene TRBV6-5, with D possibly TRBD1 on 5 matching bases. Trimming took off 4 bases at V and 1 base at J, with 19 bases between the two ends. The germline gives CDR1 MNHEY, CDR2 SVGAGI. The CDR3 totals 18 residues. The CDR3 region has the DNA TGTGCCAGCAGTTTTTCCTTAGGCAGGGTGGGGAACACCGGGGAGCTGTTTTTT. Translation: CASSFSLGRVGNTGELFF.

The V call is TRBV9, the J call TRBJ1-2, with 7 bases lining up with TRBD1. CDR3 size: 13 residues. The germline V gene has CDR1 SGDLS and CDR2 YYNGEE. The V gene end was trimmed by 3 bases and the J gene end by 8 bases; junction bases not matched to a gene: 7. The CDR3 here is CASSAAGQRGYTF. CDR3 bases: TGTGCCAGCAGCGCGGCGGGACAGCGGGGCTACACCTTC.

This clonotype has at least ten counts. The V and J genes are TRBV4-2 and TRBJ2-2; D might be TRBD2 (6 bases). CDR1 and CDR2 from the germline V gene are LGHNA and YNFKEQ. V lost 1 base, J lost 4 bases, and 13 bases lay in between. The CDR3 spans 16 residues. The DNA for the CDR3 is TGTGCCAGCAGCCAAGGGGACTCCTTGCTCACCGGGGAGCTGTTTTTT. This codes for CASSQGDSLLTGELFF.

V is TRBV5-1 and J is TRBJ1-1, with D uncertain. This CDR3 comprises 15 residues. The V and J ends lost 7 bases and 0 bases respectively, with 16 bases between them. Germline CDR1 reads SGHRS; CDR2 reads YFSETQ. The CDR3 bases are TGCGCCAGCTGCTCCCGGAGACTCTTGAACACTGAAGCTTTCTTT. Its translation is CASCSRRLLNTEAFF.

This clonotype was seen only a few times. A much more abundant neighbour one base away suggests this may be a read error. The chain carries TRBV4-3 and TRBJ1-6; 9 bases line up with TRBD1. CDR1 and CDR2 (germline): LGHNA, YSLEER. This CDR3 contains 15 residues. This CDR3 reads CASSQARDRDSPPHF. In DNA, the CDR3 is TGCGCCAGCAGCCAAGCCCGGGACAGGGATTCACCCCCCCACTTT.

The chain couples TRBV20-1 to TRBJ1-1; 12 bases line up with TRBD1. The CDR3 runs 14 residues. The trim removed 6 bases at V and 4 bases at J, leaving 6 bases unmatched. Germline CDR1 DFQATT, CDR2 SNEGSKA (reference sequence). CDR3 region: CSAGDRGRLTEAFF. The CDR3 nucleotides read TGCAGTGCAGGGGACAGGGGGCGGCTCACTGAAGCTTTCTTT.